This TCR beta chain was sequenced for a study of graft-versus-host responses after intestinal transplantation. At the level of the study: Tacrolimus and steroids were given for 3 to 4 years to all recipients after anti-thymocyte globulin induction.

Plated together were around 200,000 CFSE-labeled responder cells and around 200,000 irradiated, violet-dye-labeled stimulator cells. The data were produced by immunoSEQ multiplex PCR, yet TCRdb's version contains in-frame clones alone and is incomplete. The sample holds 13,000 to 15,000 clones; roughly two fifths are singletons and the top ten take 15%. With respect to this clone: The same CDR3 is also encoded by other DNA sequences in this sample.

This CDR3 comprises 15 residues. V lost 0 bases to trimming and J lost 0 bases, with 8 bases between them. The germline gives CDR1 MNHEY, CDR2 SVGAGI. V is TRBV6-5 and J is TRBJ1-1, with D possibly matching TRBD1 (5 bases). Sequencing used alloreactive CD8+ T cells from a mixed lymphocyte reaction culture, obtained before intestinal transplant. Subset described: CFSE-low proliferating T cells sorted from approximately 6-day pre-transplant mixed lymphocyte reaction (GvH or HvG direction). This TCR came from a human patient who received an intestinal transplant. DNA for the CDR3: TGTGCCAGCAGTTACTCGAAAGGGGTGAACACTGAAGCTTTCTTT. Protein sequence: CASSYSKGVNTEAFF.